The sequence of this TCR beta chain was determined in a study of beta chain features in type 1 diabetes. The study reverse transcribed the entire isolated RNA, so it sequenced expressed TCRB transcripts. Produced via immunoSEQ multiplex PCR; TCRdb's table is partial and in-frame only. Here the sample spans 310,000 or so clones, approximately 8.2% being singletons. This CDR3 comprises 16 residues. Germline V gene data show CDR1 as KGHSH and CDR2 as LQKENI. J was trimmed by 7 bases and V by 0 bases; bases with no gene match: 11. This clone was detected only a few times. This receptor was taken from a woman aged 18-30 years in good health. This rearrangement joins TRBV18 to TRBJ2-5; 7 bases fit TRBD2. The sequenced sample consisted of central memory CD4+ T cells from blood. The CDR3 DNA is TGTGCCAGCTCACCACCGATCAACGCTGGGGGGGGGACCCAGTACTTC. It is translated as CASSPPINAGGGTQYF.